These 29 T cell receptor beta chains share one sample of origin, sequenced in a study of blood T cell repertoires in COVID-19. Only in-frame clones appear in the TCRdb table, and some are missing; sequencing was by immunoSEQ multiplex PCR. The table has some 200,000 clones, 75% to 90% seen once. Sequenced input: peripheral blood. The receptors here all came from a woman in her 70s with COVID-19, enrolled during active disease.

This clone is a singleton in its sample. The CDR3 DNA follows: TGTGCCAGCAGATTCGGGACCTACGAGCAGTACTTC. It specifies CASRFGTYEQYF. The rearrangement uses TRBV28 and TRBJ2-7; tentative D call: TRBD2 (5 bases). CDR1 is MDHEN, CDR2 SYDVKM, per germline. There are 12 residues in the CDR3. The germline V and J ends were trimmed by 6 bases and 2 bases, with 8 bases remaining between them. Complete variable domain (other parts from reference TRBV28 and TRBJ2-7): DVKVTQSSRYLVKRTGEKVFLECVQDMDHENMFWYRQDPGLGLRLIYFSYDVKMKEKGDIPEGYSVSREKKERFSLILESASTNQTSMYLCASRFGTYEQYFGPGTRLTVT.

V gene TRBV3-1 (or the pseudogene TRBV3-2) combines with J gene TRBJ2-1; no clear D gene. CDR1 is LGHDT, CDR2 YNNKEL, per germline (reference sequence). V was pared by 4 bases and J by 8 bases, with 9 bases between. The CDR3 runs to 12 residues. As DNA, the CDR3 is TGTGCCAGCAGCCGGAGACGGGATGAGCAGTTCTTC. This sequence encodes CASSRRRDEQFF.

The V gene is TRBV7-2, the J gene TRBJ2-1; the match to TRBD1 covers 8 bases. The V segment lost 0 bases and the J segment 8 bases; nucleotides outside the gene matches: 9. CDR3 length equals 16 residues. The V gene's germline CDR1 is SGHTA and CDR2 FQGNSA. In DNA, the CDR3 is TGTGCCAGCAGCTTAGCGGGGACAGGTTTTACCGATGAGCAGTTCTTC. It translates to CASSLAGTGFTDEQFF.

The chain couples TRBV7-9 to TRBJ2-7, with D perhaps matching TRBD1 (5 bases). With 2 bases removed from V and 11 bases from J, the gap between germline ends came to 16 bases. This CDR3 has 13 amino acids. Germline CDR1 SEHNR, CDR2 FQNEAQ (reference sequence). CDR3 protein: CASSLNRGSAKYF. DNA of the CDR3: TGTGCCAGCAGCTTAAATAGGGGCTCGGCGAAGTACTTC. Full variable domain (missing parts from reference TRBV7-9 and TRBJ2-7): DTGVSQNPRHKITKRGQNVTFRCDPISEHNRLYWYRQTLGQGPEFLTYFQNEAQLEKSRLLSDRFSAERPKGSFSTLEIQRTEQGDSAMYLCASSLNRGSAKYFGPGTRLTVT.

This sequence joins TRBV19 and TRBJ1-2; D may be TRBD1 (5 bases). The germline V and J ends were trimmed by 3 bases and 2 bases, with 10 bases remaining between them. Looked up from germline, CDR1 is LNHDA and CDR2 is SQIVND (reference sequence). The CDR3 is made up of 14 amino acids. The CDR3 region is CASSIGGGNYGYTF. Here the CDR3 DNA reads TGTGCCAGTAGTATCGGCGGGGGGAACTATGGCTACACCTTC.

The chain links TRBV4-2 to TRBJ2-3, with 8 bases that match TRBD2. V dropped 1 base and J dropped 0; count of bases not matched to a gene: 0. CDR1 is LGHNA, CDR2 YNFKEQ, per germline. CDR3 size: 15 residues. The CDR3 nucleotides are TGTGCCAGCAGCCAAGCTAGCGGGAGCACAGATACGCAGTATTTT. This encodes CASSQASGSTDTQYF.

This clone was recorded a few times. This chain links TRBV5-6 with TRBJ2-7; D perhaps matches TRBD2 (7 bases). The CDR3 is 13 residues long. Germline loops: CDR1 SGHDT, CDR2 YYEEEE. The V and J ends lost 0 bases and 9 bases respectively, with 13 bases between them. The CDR3 spells CASSLDRGARQYF. CDR3 coding DNA: TGTGCCAGCAGCTTGGACCGGGGGGCCCGGCAGTACTTC.

The V call is TRBV18, the J call TRBJ1-1, with a weak D call TRBD1 (6 bases). Germline loops: CDR1 KGHSH, CDR2 LQKENI. The CDR3 extends over 13 amino acids. Trimming took 1 base from V and 11 from J, leaving 14 bases between them. CDR3 nucleotides: TGTGCCAGCTCACCACTTGGGGGCGAGCGGGCTTTCTTT. Encoded protein: CASSPLGGERAFF.

The chain joins TRBV14 to TRBJ2-1; tentatively, D is TRBD2 (6 bases). The CDR3 contains 17 residues. The V and J ends lost 0 bases and 6 bases respectively, with 18 bases between them. Per the germline V gene, CDR1 is SGHDN and CDR2 is FVKESK. The CDR3 nucleotides are TGTGCCAGCAGCCAAGATTCCCTCGGGGGAGTGGGCAATGAGCAGTTCTTC. Encoded protein: CASSQDSLGGVGNEQFF.

The chain has TRBV29-1 and TRBJ1-1; D remains ambiguous. CDR3 size: 13 residues. The ends were cut back, 8 bases at V and 1 base at J, with 14 bases in the middle. Germline V gives CDR1 SQVTM, CDR2 ANQGSEA. The DNA of the CDR3 is TGCAGCACCCAACTGGCAGGGAACACTGAAGCTTTCTTT. Translation: CSTQLAGNTEAFF.

The gene calls are TRBV5-1 and TRBJ1-2; 10 nucleotides line up with TRBD1. This CDR3 contains 15 residues. Germline V gene sequence: CDR1 SGHRS, CDR2 YFSETQ. V trimming: 5 bases; J trimming: 5 bases; junction bases outside the gene matches: 9. The CDR3 DNA follows: TGCGCCAGCAGTCCGGGACAGGGGACCTATTATGGCTACACCTTC. Translated: CASSPGQGTYYGYTF.

This chain connects TRBV15 to TRBJ2-5; 7 nucleotides match TRBD2. The germline V gene has CDR1 LNHNV and CDR2 YYDKDF (reference sequence). V shed 3 bases and J 3 bases; nucleotides not matched to a gene: 7. The CDR3 is made up of 15 amino acids. The CDR3, as DNA: TGTGCCACCAGCAGGGGGGGGAGATCAGAAGAGACCCAGTACTTC. Translation gives CATSRGGRSEETQYF.

The chain is built from TRBV30 and TRBJ1-1; unclear D gene. Per the germline V gene, CDR1 is GTSNPN and CDR2 is SVGIG (reference sequence). V was clipped by 3 bases and J by 3 bases, with 11 bases between them. The CDR3 covers 13 residues. Written as DNA, the CDR3 is TGTGCCTGGAGGGTACGGCAGGACACTGAAGCTTTCTTT. Its protein is CAWRVRQDTEAFF.

The chain links TRBV5-1 to TRBJ2-7; weak D call: TRBD1 (5 bases). Germline loops: CDR1 SGHRS, CDR2 YFSETQ. The CDR3 has 15 amino acids. V was pared by 1 base and J by 2 bases, with 13 bases between. The CDR3 region is CASSLSPQDTYEQYF. CDR3 coding DNA: TGCGCCAGCAGCTTGAGCCCACAGGATACCTACGAGCAGTACTTC.

The gene calls are TRBV6-6 and TRBJ2-2; the D is unclear. CDR1 MNHNY and CDR2 SVGAGI come from the germline V gene (reference sequence). Trimming shortened V by 4 bases and J by 2 bases, and 8 bases separated the two germline ends. CDR3 length equals 14 residues. CDR3 loop: CASSFSRNTGELFF. CDR3 coding DNA: TGTGCCAGCAGTTTTTCCCGTAACACCGGGGAGCTGTTTTTT.

This chain links TRBV5-4 with TRBJ2-7; possibly TRBD2 for D (5 bases). The V and J ends lost 0 bases and 2 bases respectively, with 12 bases between them. The V gene's germline CDR1 is SGHNT and CDR2 YYREEE (reference sequence). There are 15 residues in the CDR3. The CDR3 spells CASSLAGSRTYEQYF. The CDR3 DNA is TGTGCCAGCAGCTTGGCGGGGAGCAGGACCTACGAGCAGTACTTC.

This clone was seen only once. The J gene is TRBJ1-2, the V gene TRBV10-3, with 12 bases lining up with TRBD1. Unmatched junction bases numbered 2, after V lost 0 bases and J lost 3 bases. The germline V gene encodes CDR1 ENHRY and CDR2 SYGVKD. There are 16 residues in the CDR3. The DNA of the CDR3 is TGTGCCATCAGTGAGTCCGGGACAGGGGGCGACTATGGCTACACCTTC. It encodes CAISESGTGGDYGYTF.

J is TRBJ1-5 and V is TRBV7-2; perhaps TRBD1 as D (6 bases). The germline gives CDR1 SGHTA, CDR2 FQGNSA. The CDR3 is made up of 14 amino acids. Trimming took 1 base from V and 5 from J, leaving 9 bases between them. The CDR3 coding sequence is TGTGCCAGCAGCTTAGGGACAGCCTATCAGCCCCAGCATTTT. Translation gives CASSLGTAYQPQHF. Filled out from reference TRBV7-2 and TRBJ1-5, the complete variable domain reads GAGVSQSPSNKVTEKGKDVELRCDPISGHTALYWYRQSLGQGLEFLIYFQGNSAPDKSGLPSDRFSAERTGGSVSTLTIQRTQQEDSAVYLCASSLGTAYQPQHFGDGTRLSIL.

The J gene is TRBJ2-4, the V gene TRBV5-8; D ambiguous. The CDR3 spans 15 residues. The germline V gene encodes CDR1 SGHTS and CDR2 YDEGEE. Trimming removed 1 base from V and 0 bases from J, with 8 bases in between. CDR3 sequence reads: CASSLRTVAKNIQYF. The CDR3 bases are TGTGCCAGCAGCTTGAGAACTGTAGCCAAAAACATTCAGTACTTC.

The gene calls are TRBV30 and TRBJ2-3; no clear D. Germline CDR1 is GTSNPN and CDR2 is SVGIG (reference sequence). V was cut by 2 bases and J by 6 bases, with 6 bases left in between. The CDR3 loop spans 11 amino acids. The CDR3 nucleotides are TGTGCCTGGAGTATAAGCGATACGCAGTATTTT. Translated, it gives CAWSISDTQYF.

The chain has TRBV5-1 and TRBJ1-5, with TRBD1 matching over 9 bases. Germline lookup yields CDR1 SGHRS and CDR2 YFSETQ. The V and J ends lost 4 bases and 4 bases, in that order; junction bases with no gene match: 6. The CDR3 loop spans 15 amino acids. In DNA, the CDR3 is TGCGCCAGCAGCCCCGGGACAGGGCGTAATCAGCCCCAGCATTTT. Encoded protein: CASSPGTGRNQPQHF.

V is TRBV7-2 and J is TRBJ2-7; TRBD1 might be the D (6 bases). The germline gives CDR1 SGHTA, CDR2 FQGNSA. The CDR3 length is 14 residues. V lost 1 base and J 2 bases, leaving 9 bases between the germline ends. The CDR3 DNA sequence: TGTGCCAGCAGCTTAGACAGGGTCACCTACGAGCAGTACTTC. As protein: CASSLDRVTYEQYF.

This clone was counted a few times. The gene calls are TRBV28 and TRBJ2-1, with D possibly matching TRBD2 (5 bases). Germline assignment: CDR1 MDHEN and CDR2 SYDVKM. V lost 4 bases and J 0 bases, leaving 13 bases between the germline ends. CDR3 length: 16 amino acids. CDR3 in DNA: TGTGCCAGCAGTTCCTCCTCGGGGAGCTCCTACAATGAGCAGTTCTTC. Its translation is CASSSSSGSSYNEQFF.

The rearrangement uses TRBV12-3 or TRBV12-4 and TRBJ1-1; D is undetermined. The ends were cut back, 3 bases at V and 6 bases at J, with 5 bases in the middle. This CDR3 region has 11 residues. DNA for the CDR3: TGTGCCAGCAGTTTGTACTCTGAAGCTTTCTTT. Its translation: CASSLYSEAFF.

This rearrangement joins TRBV6-4 to TRBJ1-2; 7 positions agree with TRBD1. The CDR3 is 12 amino acids. Trimming at V came to 9 bases and at J to 3 bases, leaving 4 bases not matched to a gene. Germline V lookup: CDR1 MRHNA, CDR2 SNTAGT. CDR3 in DNA: TGTGCCAGACCCGACAGGGACTATGGCTACACCTTC. Residues: CARPDRDYGYTF.

This clone is a singleton in its sample. V usage is TRBV27 and J usage is TRBJ1-1; 7 nucleotides agree with TRBD1. This CDR3 comprises 16 residues. Per germline, CDR1 MNHEY and CDR2 SMNVEV (reference sequence). V lost 1 base and J lost 4; bases outside the gene matches: 9. The CDR3 reads CASSLYPPQGSTEAFF. The CDR3 DNA follows: TGTGCCAGCAGTTTATATCCCCCACAGGGGAGCACTGAAGCTTTCTTT.

This clone was found once. This sequence joins TRBV6-6 and TRBJ2-5; 12 bases agree with TRBD2. Unmatched junction bases numbered 10, after V lost 6 bases and J lost 5 bases. This CDR3 is built from 16 residues. Per germline, CDR1 MNHNY and CDR2 SVGAGI (reference sequence). The CDR3, as DNA: TGTGCCAGCAGCCCAACTAGCGGGGGGCCGCGCGAGACCCAGTACTTC. This gives the protein CASSPTSGGPRETQYF.

The chain combines TRBV7-3 with TRBJ1-2; D is perhaps TRBD1 (6 bases). V was cut by 3 bases and J by 7 bases, with 12 bases left in between. CDR1 is SGHTA, CDR2 FQGTGA, per germline. This CDR3 contains 13 residues. CDR3 coding DNA: TGTGCCAGCAGCTTCCAGGCAGGGGTTGGCTACACCTTC. Its protein is CASSFQAGVGYTF. The whole variable domain, remainder taken from reference TRBV7-3 and TRBJ1-2, is GAGVSQTPSNKVTEKGKYVELRCDPISGHTALYWYRQSLGQGPEFLIYFQGTGAADDSGLPNDRFFAVRPEGSVSTLKIQRTERGDSAVYLCASSFQAGVGYTFGSGTRLTVV.

V usage is TRBV25-1 and J usage is TRBJ1-2; tentatively, D is TRBD1 (5 bases). CDR3 length equals 11 residues. Trimming stripped 11 bases from V and 7 bases from J, with 14 bases between. The germline V gene has CDR1 MGHDK and CDR2 SYGVNS. CDR3: CAAGGNSGYTF. The CDR3 DNA sequence: TGTGCCGCGGGGGGGAATTCTGGCTACACCTTC.